These 4 T cell receptor beta chains were all obtained from the same sample, sequenced in a study of lymphopenia after photon versus proton radiotherapy. The repertoire was sequenced with immunoSEQ multiplex PCR; TCRdb's copy has only in-frame clones and lacks some. The data contain 150,000 or so clones, around nine tenths of them singletons. Specimen: peripheral blood, collected from a patient treated with photon-based radiotherapy. The origin of the receptors is a man aged 50-59 years with gastric cancer.

The chain has TRBV14 and TRBJ1-1; D is uncertain. The CDR3 spans 14 residues. Germline V gene sequence: CDR1 SGHDN, CDR2 FVKESK. Trimming cost V 0 bases and J 5 bases, with 10 bases left between them. Here the CDR3 reads CASSQDLGGTEAFF. As DNA, the CDR3 is TGTGCCAGCAGCCAAGATCTGGGAGGGACTGAAGCTTTCTTT.

The CDR3 spells CASRPGDSWDTEAFF. The CDR3 DNA sequence: TGCGCCAGCAGGCCCGGGGACAGTTGGGACACTGAAGCTTTCTTT. The gene calls are TRBV5-1 and TRBJ1-1; 7 positions match TRBD1. CDR1 SGHRS and CDR2 YFSETQ come from the germline V gene. This CDR3 region has 15 residues. Germline trimming cut 5 bases from V and 3 bases from J; bases unmatched to any gene: 10. Filled out from reference TRBV5-1 and TRBJ1-1, the complete variable domain reads KAGVTQTPRYLIKTRGQQVTLSCSPISGHRSVSWYQQTPGQGLQFLFEYFSETQRNKGNFPGRFSGRQFSNSRSEMNVSTLELGDSALYLCASRPGDSWDTEAFFGQGTRLTVV.

This clone was counted a single time. J is TRBJ2-1 and V is TRBV19; the match to TRBD2 covers 10 bases. The V gene's germline CDR1 is LNHDA and CDR2 SQIVND (reference sequence). V shed 1 base and J 8 bases; nucleotides not matched to a gene: 8. This CDR3 is built from 16 residues. The CDR3 region has the DNA TGTGCCAGTAGTATAGTCGCTAGCGGGAGAGGCGATGAGCAGTTCTTC. It codes for CASSIVASGRGDEQFF.

This clone showed up just once. The chain is built from TRBV4-1 and TRBJ2-5, with a tentative D call TRBD2 (6 bases). Germline V gene lookup returns CDR1 MGHRA and CDR2 YSYEKL. The CDR3 consists of 14 residues. V gave up 1 base and J gave up 5 bases, with 11 bases separating them. The CDR3 loop reads CASSQVAAGETQYF. CDR3 coding DNA: TGCGCCAGCAGCCAAGTTGCCGCGGGGGAGACCCAGTACTTC.